This T cell receptor (beta chain) emerged from a study of blood T cell repertoires in COVID-19 (dated by TCRdb to the early 2020s). About the study as a whole: Samples covering the acute and convalescent phases of COVID-19 were provided by collaborators in the United States, Italy and Spain. Where available, HLA class I and class II types were taken from metadata supplied by the sample provider and were not determined by assay-based typing. Deeply sampled blood TCRbeta repertoires from subjects exposed to, actively infected with, or recovered from COVID-19 were included in the dataset. The sample metadata nearly always contained a de-identified subject ID, COVID-19 status, age in years and sex. Samples were obtained from the ongoing ImmuneRACE study (first 160 participants) and from about 1,300 subjects provided by 6 global collaborators. The repertoires were released in a freely available public database meant as a resource for research on the immune response to SARS-CoV-2. The material from the prospective study consisted of cDNA or gDNA derived from T cells, B-cell-depleted T cells, or PBMCs. What the work shows at the level of the full study, not this receptor alone: Clinical and demographic metadata were provided uncurated, with the amount varying by source and participant.

Counted from cysteine to phenylalanine, this CDR3 has 13 amino acids. The entry retains the CDR3 DNA only, 39 bases that are in frame from base 1. V and J are truncated by 8 bases and 10 bases respectively, leaving an intervening sequence of 20 bases. Looking up the germline V gene yields CDR1 KGHSH and CDR2 LQKENI. The immunoSEQ Assay, a bias-controlled multiplex PCR, was used to amplify TCRbeta CDR3 regions from genomic DNA. On the study's bioinformatics: The number of nucleated cells in each sample was estimated from the amplification of reference gene primers within the assay. To quantify the absolute abundance of each unique TCRbeta CDR3 rearrangement, sequence reads were collapsed and filtered. For each sample, productive Simpson clonality was calculated as the square root of Simpson's diversity index across productive rearrangements. The clones in this table, taken by TCRdb from immuneACCESS, are in-frame only. Not every clone is retained; where verified, under half of the shortfall comes from an unresolved V gene, and the cause of the rest is unknown. V, J and clone size reflect that table, while D and trimming were determined from the DNA. This sample comprises over 150,000 clones, 80% to 85% of them detected only once. 2.9% of the sample goes to the ten largest clones.

Worth noting for this clone: What this receptor recognizes is not known. No clone much larger than this one lies a single base away; base qualities are absent.

Whole blood was collected in K2EDTA tubes by collaborating institutions according to the institutions' own protocols. For TCRbeta analysis, collaborator samples were shipped as frozen whole blood, as isolated PBMCs, or as DNA extracted from either sample type. The chain links TRBV18 with TRBJ1-2; matching of 6 bases hints at TRBD1 as the D gene. The origin of this receptor is a woman in her sixties or seventies with acute or convalescent COVID-19. The material sequenced was peripheral blood. The nucleotides are TGTGCCAGCCGACGGGGGGCGAAGCTGGACTACACCTTC. It translates as CASRRGAKLDYTF.